This T cell receptor beta chain derives from a study of blood T cell repertoires in COVID-19. This CDR3 is built from 17 residues. The germline V gene has CDR1 SGDLS and CDR2 YYNGEE. Trimming cost V 3 bases and J 1 base; bases outside gene matches: 8. Participant ages covered roughly 18 to 89 years across 20 to 25 US areas. Authors' processing steps: Quantification of nucleated cells was approximated via reference gene primer amplification. Assay used: immunoSEQ multiplex PCR; TCRdb lists only in-frame clones, some missing. That table is the source of V, J and clone size, and D and trimming were worked out from the DNA. The sample yields about 320,000 clones, 80% to 90% seen once. This clone was found once.

This sequence originates from a woman between 18 and 30 years old who had recovered from COVID-19. Sequences were obtained from PBMCs or T cells enriched from blood (not recorded which). The chain carries TRBV9 and TRBJ2-1; 9 bases fit TRBD1. Here the CDR3 DNA reads TGTGCCAGCAGCGATTTTGCCGGGACAGGGTCCTACAATGAGCAGTTCTTC. This gives the protein CASSDFAGTGSYNEQFF.